This T cell receptor beta chain was recorded in a study of blood T cell repertoires in COVID-19. Study-wide context: Sites across the United States, Italy and Spain contributed samples from acute and convalescent COVID-19. PBMCs, B-cell-depleted T cells, or T cells were the source of the cDNA or gDNA that made up the material.

CDR1 is LGHNA and CDR2 is YSLEER in the germline V gene. The CDR3 runs 17 residues. The trim removed 2 bases at V and 4 bases at J, leaving 7 bases unmatched. Original data processing: From reference gene primer amplification, estimates of nucleated cell counts were derived. Sequenced by immunoSEQ multiplex PCR; TCRdb stores in-frame clones only, minus some. V, J and clone size are taken as reported in that table, and D and trimming were inferred from the DNA itself. The sample carries 190,000 or so clones, roughly nine tenths recorded once. The sample was peripheral blood. The TCR originated in a man aged 35 to 55 with acute or convalescent COVID-19. The chain employs TRBV4-3 and TRBJ2-6; 8 positions agree with TRBD1. CDR3 sequence: CASSQKAGGAGANVLTF. The CDR3 coding sequence is TGCGCCAGCAGCCAAAAGGCAGGGGGCGCCGGGGCCAACGTCCTGACTTTC.